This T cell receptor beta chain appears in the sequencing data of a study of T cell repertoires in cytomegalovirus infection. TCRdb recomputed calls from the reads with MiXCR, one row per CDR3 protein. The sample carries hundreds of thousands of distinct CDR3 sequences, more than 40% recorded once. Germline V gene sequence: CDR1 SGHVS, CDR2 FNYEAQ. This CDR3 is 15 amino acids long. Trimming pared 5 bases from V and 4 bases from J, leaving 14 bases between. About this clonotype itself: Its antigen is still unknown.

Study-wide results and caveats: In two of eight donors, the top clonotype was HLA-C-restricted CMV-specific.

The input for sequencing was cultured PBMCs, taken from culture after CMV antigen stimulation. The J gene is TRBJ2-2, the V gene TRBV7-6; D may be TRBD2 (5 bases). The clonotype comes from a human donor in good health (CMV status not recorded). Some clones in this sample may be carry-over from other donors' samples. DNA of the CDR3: TGTGCCAGCAGCCTAGGAATCGGGATCACCGGGGAGCTGTTTTTT. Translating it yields CASSLGIGITGELFF.